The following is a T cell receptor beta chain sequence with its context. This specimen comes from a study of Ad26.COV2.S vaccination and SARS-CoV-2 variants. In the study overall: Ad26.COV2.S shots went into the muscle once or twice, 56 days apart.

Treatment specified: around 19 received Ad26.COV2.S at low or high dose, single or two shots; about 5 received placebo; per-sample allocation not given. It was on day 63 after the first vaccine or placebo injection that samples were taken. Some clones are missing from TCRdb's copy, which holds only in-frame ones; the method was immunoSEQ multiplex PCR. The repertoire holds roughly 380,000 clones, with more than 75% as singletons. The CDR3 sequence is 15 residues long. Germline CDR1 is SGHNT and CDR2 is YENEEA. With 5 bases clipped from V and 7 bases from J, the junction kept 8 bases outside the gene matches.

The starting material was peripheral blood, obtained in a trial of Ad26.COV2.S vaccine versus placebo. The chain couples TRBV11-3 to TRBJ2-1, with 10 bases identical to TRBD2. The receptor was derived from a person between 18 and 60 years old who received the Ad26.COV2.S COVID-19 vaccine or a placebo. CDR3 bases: TGTGCCAGCAGCGTACAGCTAGCGGGGGTAAATGAGCAGTTCTTC. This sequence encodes CASSVQLAGVNEQFF.